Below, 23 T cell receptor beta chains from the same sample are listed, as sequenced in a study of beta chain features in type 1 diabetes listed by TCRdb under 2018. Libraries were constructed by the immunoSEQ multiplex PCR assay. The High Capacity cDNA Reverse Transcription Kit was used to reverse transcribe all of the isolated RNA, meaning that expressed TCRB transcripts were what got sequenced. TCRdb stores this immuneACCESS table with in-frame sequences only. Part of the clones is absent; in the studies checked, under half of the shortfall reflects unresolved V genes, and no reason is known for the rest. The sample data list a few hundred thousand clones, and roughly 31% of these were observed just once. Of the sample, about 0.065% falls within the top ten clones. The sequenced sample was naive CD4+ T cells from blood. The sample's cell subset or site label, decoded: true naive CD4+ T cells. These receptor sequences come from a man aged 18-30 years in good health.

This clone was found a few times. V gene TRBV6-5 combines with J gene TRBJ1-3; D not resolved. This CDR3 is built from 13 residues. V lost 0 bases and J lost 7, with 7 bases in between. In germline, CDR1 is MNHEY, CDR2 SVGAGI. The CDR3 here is CASSYSGSNTIYF. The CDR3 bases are TGTGCCAGCAGTTACTCGGGGAGTAACACCATATATTTT.

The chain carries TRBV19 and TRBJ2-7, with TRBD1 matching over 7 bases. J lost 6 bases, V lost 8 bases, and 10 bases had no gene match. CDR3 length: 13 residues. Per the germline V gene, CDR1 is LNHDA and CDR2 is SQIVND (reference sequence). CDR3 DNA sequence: TGTGCCAGTTCGCGACAGGGTCAGTTCGAGCAGTACTTC. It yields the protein CASSRQGQFEQYF.

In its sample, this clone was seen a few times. CDR3 residues: CAILAVNTDTQYF. The CDR3 DNA reads TGTGCCATCTTAGCGGTTAACACAGATACGCAGTATTTT. This chain uses TRBV10-3 with TRBJ2-3; TRBD2 is a possible D gene (6 bases). Germline V gene sequence: CDR1 ENHRY, CDR2 SYGVKD. The CDR3 length is 13 residues. The germline V and J ends were trimmed by 8 bases and 2 bases, with 11 bases remaining between them.

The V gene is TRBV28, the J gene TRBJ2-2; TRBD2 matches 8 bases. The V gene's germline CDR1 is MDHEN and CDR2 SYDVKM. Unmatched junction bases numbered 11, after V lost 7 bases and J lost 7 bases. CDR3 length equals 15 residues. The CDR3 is CASTPGGRFRGELFF. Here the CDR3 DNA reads TGTGCCAGCACCCCTGGCGGGAGGTTCCGCGGGGAGCTGTTTTTT.

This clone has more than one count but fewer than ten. The CDR3 bases are TGTGCCAGCAGCGAGGTGGGACTTCTTGGGGAGACCCAGTACTTC. It codes for CASSEVGLLGETQYF. The chain is built from TRBV9 and TRBJ2-5; tentative D call: TRBD2 (6 bases). V was cut by 3 bases and J by 5 bases, with 17 bases left in between. CDR3 size: 15 residues. Germline lookup yields CDR1 SGDLS and CDR2 YYNGEE.

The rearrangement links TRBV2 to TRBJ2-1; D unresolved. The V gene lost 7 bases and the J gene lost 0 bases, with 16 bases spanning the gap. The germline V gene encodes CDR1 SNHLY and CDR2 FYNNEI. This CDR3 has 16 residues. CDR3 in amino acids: CASTLEAFSSYNEQFF. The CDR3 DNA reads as TGTGCCAGCACCCTCGAGGCATTCTCCTCCTACAATGAGCAGTTCTTC.

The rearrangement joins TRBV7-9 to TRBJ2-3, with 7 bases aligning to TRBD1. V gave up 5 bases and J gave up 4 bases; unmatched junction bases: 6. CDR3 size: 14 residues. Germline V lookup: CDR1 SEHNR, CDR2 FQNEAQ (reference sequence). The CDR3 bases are TGTGCCAGCAGCCGGGACAGTCCTCCAGATACGCAGTATTTT. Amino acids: CASSRDSPPDTQYF. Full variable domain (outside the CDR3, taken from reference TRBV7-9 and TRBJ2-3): DTGVSQNPRHKITKRGQNVTFRCDPISEHNRLYWYRQTLGQGPEFLTYFQNEAQLEKSRLLSDRFSAERPKGSFSTLEIQRTEQGDSAMYLCASSRDSPPDTQYFGPGTRLTVL.

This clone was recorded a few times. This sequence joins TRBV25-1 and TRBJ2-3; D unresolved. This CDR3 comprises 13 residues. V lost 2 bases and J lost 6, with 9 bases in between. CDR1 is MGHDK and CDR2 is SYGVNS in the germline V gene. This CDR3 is CASSEPGYDTQYF. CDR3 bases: TGTGCCAGCAGTGAACCCGGGTACGATACGCAGTATTTT.

CDR3 residues: CASSYTGTGYGYTF. The CDR3 DNA sequence: TGCGCCAGCAGCTACACCGGGACTGGTTATGGCTACACCTTC. The chain recombines TRBV4-3 with TRBJ1-2, with D perhaps TRBD1 (5 bases). The CDR3 has 14 amino acids. Trimming removed 5 bases from V and 5 bases from J, with 15 bases in between. The V gene's germline CDR1 is LGHNA and CDR2 YSLEER.

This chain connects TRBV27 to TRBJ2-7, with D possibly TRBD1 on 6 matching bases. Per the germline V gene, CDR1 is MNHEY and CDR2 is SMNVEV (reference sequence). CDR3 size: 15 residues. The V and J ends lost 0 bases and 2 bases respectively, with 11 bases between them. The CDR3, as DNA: TGTGCCAGCAGTTTATCCGCGACAGGTACCTACGAGCAGTACTTC. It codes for CASSLSATGTYEQYF.

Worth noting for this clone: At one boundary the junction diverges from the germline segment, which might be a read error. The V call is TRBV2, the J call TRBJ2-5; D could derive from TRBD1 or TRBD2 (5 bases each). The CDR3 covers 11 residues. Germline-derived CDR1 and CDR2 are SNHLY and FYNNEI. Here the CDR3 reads CASSPTATMDF. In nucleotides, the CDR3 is TGTGCCAGCAGTCCGACAGCGACTATGGACTTC.

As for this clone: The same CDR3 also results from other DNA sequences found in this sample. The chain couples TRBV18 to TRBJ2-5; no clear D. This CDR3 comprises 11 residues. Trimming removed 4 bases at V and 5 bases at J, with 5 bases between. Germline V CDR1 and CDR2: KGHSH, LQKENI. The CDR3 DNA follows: TGTGCCAGCTCACAGGAGGAGACCCAGTACTTC. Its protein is CASSQEETQYF.

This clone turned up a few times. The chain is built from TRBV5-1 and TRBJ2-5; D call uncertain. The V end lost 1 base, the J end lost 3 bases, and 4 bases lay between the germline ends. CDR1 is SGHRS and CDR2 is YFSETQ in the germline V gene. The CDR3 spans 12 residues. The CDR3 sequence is CASSLSEETQYF. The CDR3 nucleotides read TGCGCCAGCAGCTTGTCGGAAGAGACCCAGTACTTC.

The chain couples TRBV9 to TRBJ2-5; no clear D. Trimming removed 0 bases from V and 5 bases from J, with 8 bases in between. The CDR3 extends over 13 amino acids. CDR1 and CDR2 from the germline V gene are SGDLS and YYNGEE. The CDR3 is CASSVGAAETQYF. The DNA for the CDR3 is TGTGCCAGCAGCGTAGGGGCTGCGGAGACCCAGTACTTC.

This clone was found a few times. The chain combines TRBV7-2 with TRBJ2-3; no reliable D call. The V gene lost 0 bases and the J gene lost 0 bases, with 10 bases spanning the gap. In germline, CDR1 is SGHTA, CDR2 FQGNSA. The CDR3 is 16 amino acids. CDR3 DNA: TGTGCCAGCAGCTTAGCTTCGAGTTCTAGCACAGATACGCAGTATTTT. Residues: CASSLASSSSTDTQYF. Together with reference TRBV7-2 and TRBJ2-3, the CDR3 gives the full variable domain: GAGVSQSPSNKVTEKGKDVELRCDPISGHTALYWYRQSLGQGLEFLIYFQGNSAPDKSGLPSDRFSAERTGGSVSTLTIQRTQQEDSAVYLCASSLASSSSTDTQYFGPGTRLTVL.

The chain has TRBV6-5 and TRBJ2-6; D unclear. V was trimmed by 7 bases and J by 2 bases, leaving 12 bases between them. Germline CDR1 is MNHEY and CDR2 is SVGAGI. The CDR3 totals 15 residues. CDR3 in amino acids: CASTIHPPGANVLTF. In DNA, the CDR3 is TGTGCCAGCACCATACATCCTCCTGGGGCCAACGTCCTGACTTTC.

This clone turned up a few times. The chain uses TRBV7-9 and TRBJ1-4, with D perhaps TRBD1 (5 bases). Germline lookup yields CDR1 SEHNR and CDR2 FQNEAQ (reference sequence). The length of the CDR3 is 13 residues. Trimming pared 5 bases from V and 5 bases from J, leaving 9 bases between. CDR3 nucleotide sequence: TGTGCCAGCAGCCGGGGACGGAATGAAAAACTGTTTTTT. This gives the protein CASSRGRNEKLFF.

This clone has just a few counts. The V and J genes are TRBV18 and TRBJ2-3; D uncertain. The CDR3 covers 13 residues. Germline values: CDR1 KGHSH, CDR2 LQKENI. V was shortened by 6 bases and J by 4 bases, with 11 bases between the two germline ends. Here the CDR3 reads CASSPYGADTQYF. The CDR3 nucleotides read TGTGCCAGCTCTCCTTACGGAGCAGATACGCAGTATTTT.

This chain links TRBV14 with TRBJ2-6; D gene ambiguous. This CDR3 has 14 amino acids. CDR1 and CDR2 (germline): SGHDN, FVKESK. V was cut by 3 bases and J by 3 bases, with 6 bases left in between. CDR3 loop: CASSHLGGANVLTF. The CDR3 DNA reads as TGTGCCAGCAGCCACCTTGGTGGGGCCAACGTCCTGACTTTC.

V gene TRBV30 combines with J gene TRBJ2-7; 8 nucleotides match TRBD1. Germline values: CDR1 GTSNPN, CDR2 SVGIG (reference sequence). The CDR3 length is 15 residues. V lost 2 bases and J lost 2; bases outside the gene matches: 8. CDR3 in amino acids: CAWSYDRGRTYEQYF. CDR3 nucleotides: TGTGCCTGGAGTTACGACAGGGGTAGGACCTACGAGCAGTACTTC.

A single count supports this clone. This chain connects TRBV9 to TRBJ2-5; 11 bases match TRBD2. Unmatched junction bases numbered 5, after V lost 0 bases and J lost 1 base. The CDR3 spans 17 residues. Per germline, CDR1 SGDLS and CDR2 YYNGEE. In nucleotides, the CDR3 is TGTGCCAGCAGCGTAGCTGGGCTAGCGGGAGGCCAAGAGACCCAGTACTTC. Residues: CASSVAGLAGGQETQYF.

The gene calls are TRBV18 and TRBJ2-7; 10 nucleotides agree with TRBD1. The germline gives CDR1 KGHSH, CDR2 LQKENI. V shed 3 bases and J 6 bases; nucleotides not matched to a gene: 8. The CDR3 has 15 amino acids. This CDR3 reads CASSPGQGTFGEQYF. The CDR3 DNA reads TGTGCCAGCTCACCGGGACAGGGGACCTTCGGCGAGCAGTACTTC.

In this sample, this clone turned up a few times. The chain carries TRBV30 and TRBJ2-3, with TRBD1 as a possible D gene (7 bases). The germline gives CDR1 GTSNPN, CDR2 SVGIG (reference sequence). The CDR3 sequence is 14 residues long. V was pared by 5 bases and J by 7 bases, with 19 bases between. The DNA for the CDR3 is TGTGCCTGGGAGACAGGGACTCGTGGGTATACGCAGTATTTT. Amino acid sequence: CAWETGTRGYTQYF.